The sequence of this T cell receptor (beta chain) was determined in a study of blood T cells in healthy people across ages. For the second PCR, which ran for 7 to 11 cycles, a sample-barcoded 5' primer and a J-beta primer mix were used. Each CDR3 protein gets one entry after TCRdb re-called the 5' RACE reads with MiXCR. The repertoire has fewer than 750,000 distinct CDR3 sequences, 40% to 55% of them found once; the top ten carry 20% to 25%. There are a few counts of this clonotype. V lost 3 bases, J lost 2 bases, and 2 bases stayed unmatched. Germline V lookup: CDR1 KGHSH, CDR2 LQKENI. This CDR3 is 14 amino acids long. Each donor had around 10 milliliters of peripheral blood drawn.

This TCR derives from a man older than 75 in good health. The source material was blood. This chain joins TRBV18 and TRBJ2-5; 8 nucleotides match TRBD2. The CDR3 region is CASSPGLGQETQYF. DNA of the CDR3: TGTGCCAGCTCACCGGGACTAGGGCAAGAGACCCAGTACTTC.